This TCR beta chain derives from a study of OX40 agonist ivuxolimab in advanced cancers. The study in broad terms: Ivuxolimab was an agonistic, fully human IgG2 monoclonal antibody directed against OX40 (CD134), a costimulatory receptor. Intravenous ivuxolimab was administered to patients every 2 weeks at six dose levels: 0.01, 0.1, 0.3, 1.5, 3 and 10 mg/kg. Among the roughly 54 dose-escalation patients, some 20 had hepatocellular carcinoma, 15 melanoma, 9 renal cell carcinoma and 9 head and neck cancer. A male proportion of roughly 80% and a mean age of approximately 58 years, ranging from 23 to 79, were recorded for the dose-escalation cohort. Patients were allowed to have had prior anti-PD-1, anti-PD-L1 or anti-CTLA-4 therapy, and more than 30% of the dose-escalation patients had previously received checkpoint inhibitors. Partial responses occurred in three dose-escalation patients: two with cutaneous melanoma and one with hepatocellular carcinoma. The point of sequencing TCRbeta in the periphery was to test whether ivuxolimab changed TCR sequence diversity and drove clonal T-cell expansion. The monotherapy dose-escalation portion (N ≈ 52 patients) of the phase I ivuxolimab trial is reported in the paper. What the research found in general, with its limitations: At doses of 0.1 to 3.0 mg/kg, clonal expansion of both CD4+ and CD8+ T cells in blood was seen between baseline and week 6. Low levels of normalized T-cell clonal expansion were also seen in some nonresponding patients. After ivuxolimab, more expanded clones were found on average in CD8+ T cells than in CD4+ T cells. In the 0.1-3.0 mg/kg groups, partial responders were among the patients with the lowest normalized peripheral clonal expansion, particularly in CD8+ T cells. The antigen specificity of the peripheral T cells that underwent clonal expansion was not determined.

The trial excluded patients who had a history of autoimmune disease or were on systemic immunosuppression. Peripheral blood for TCR sequencing was collected from all dose cohorts at baseline, on cycle 4 day 1, and on cycle 7 day 1. Samples were obtained from an open-label, multicenter, first-in-human phase I dose-escalation trial of ivuxolimab. Adults with locally advanced or metastatic head and neck squamous cell, hepatocellular, melanoma or renal cell carcinoma were enrolled in the trial. Before TCR sequencing, CD4+ T cells and CD8+ T cells were sorted from peripheral blood as separate populations. Worth noting for this clone: No antigen is known for it. No clone much larger than this one lies a single base away; base qualities are absent.

Genomic DNA was extracted from sorted cells for sequencing of the TCRbeta CDR3 region. TCRbeta CDR3 regions were sequenced using the immunoSEQ Assay. As stored in TCRdb, this immuneACCESS dataset retains in-frame rearrangements with V and J assigned. A fraction of the clones does not appear; measured against another copy, unresolved V genes explain less than half of the discrepancy, and the remainder lacks a known reason. The sample table holds under 90,000 clones, of which 90% to 95% were seen once. The leading ten clones occupy approximately 15% of the sample. Reading the germline V gene gives CDR1 SGHTA and CDR2 FQGNSA. The CDR3 runs 16 amino acids, cysteine and phenylalanine included. Kept here is only the CDR3 DNA, which spans 48 bases and is read in frame from base 1. The junction carries 18 bases between V and J, which are trimmed by 2 bases and 4 bases respectively.

The source was CD4+ or CD8+ T cells sorted from blood, collected in a trial of the OX40 agonist ivuxolimab. This sequence originates from an adult with an advanced solid tumor such as melanoma, head and neck, liver or kidney cancer. The sequence links TRBV7-2 to TRBJ2-7, with no confident D gene call. The nucleotide sequence reads TGTGCCAGCAGCTTAACCCCGGCAGCGTCAGAATACGAGCAGTACTTC. It codes for CASSLTPAASEYEQYF.